Listed below are T cell receptor beta chains from one sample, sequenced in a study of blood T cell repertoires in COVID-19. Some clones are missing from TCRdb's copy, which holds only in-frame ones; the method was immunoSEQ multiplex PCR. The sample holds about 48,000 clones, 65% to 90% seen once. The sequenced material came from peripheral blood. The receptors originated from an elderly woman with acute or convalescent COVID-19. The CDR3 runs from the conserved cysteine through the conserved F or W. The order of the fields is CDR3 length, J gene, clone size, V gene, D gene, CDR3 protein, CDR3 DNA. D genes are given only for firm matches. Where a row states a size, it is once, few, many or the class of an expanded clone; other rows omit it.

CDR3 length: 13
J gene: TRBJ2-7
clone size: few
V gene: TRBV28
D gene: .
CDR3 protein: CASSFSLTYEQYF
CDR3 DNA: TGTGCCAGCAGTTTTTCTCTAACCTACGAGCAGTACTTC

CDR3 length: 15
J gene: TRBJ2-1
clone size: .
V gene: TRBV20-1
D gene: .
CDR3 protein: CSASESGVNHNEQFF
CDR3 DNA: TGCAGTGCTAGTGAGTCAGGGGTAAATCACAATGAGCAGTTCTTC

CDR3 length: 14
J gene: TRBJ1-6
clone size: .
V gene: TRBV6-5
D gene: .
CDR3 protein: CASSYDSWNSPLHF
CDR3 DNA: TGTGCCAGCAGTTACGACAGCTGGAATTCACCCCTCCACTTT

CDR3 length: 18
J gene: TRBJ1-3
clone size: .
V gene: TRBV18
D gene: TRBD1
CDR3 protein: CASSQQGQKHSSGNTIYF
CDR3 DNA: TGTGCCAGCTCACAGCAGGGACAGAAACATTCCTCTGGAAACACCATATATTTT

CDR3 length: 16
J gene: TRBJ1-1
clone size: .
V gene: TRBV6-2/TRBV6-3
D gene: TRBD1
CDR3 protein: CASSPYRQGLDTEAFF
CDR3 DNA: TGTGCCAGCAGTCCCTATCGACAGGGGCTCGACACTGAAGCTTTCTTT

CDR3 length: 16
J gene: TRBJ1-1
clone size: .
V gene: TRBV7-2
D gene: TRBD1
CDR3 protein: CASSPRQGPRNTEAFF
CDR3 DNA: TGTGCCAGCAGCCCAAGACAGGGCCCAAGAAACACTGAAGCTTTCTTT

CDR3 length: 12
J gene: TRBJ1-1
clone size: .
V gene: TRBV15
D gene: .
CDR3 protein: CATSTRETEAFF
CDR3 DNA: TGTGCCACCAGCACCCGCGAAACTGAAGCTTTCTTT

CDR3 length: 14
J gene: TRBJ1-2
clone size: .
V gene: TRBV2
D gene: TRBD1
CDR3 protein: CASSESGGTYGYTF
CDR3 DNA: TGTGCCAGCAGTGAATCAGGGGGGACCTATGGCTACACCTTC

CDR3 length: 13
J gene: TRBJ1-1
clone size: .
V gene: TRBV10-3
D gene: TRBD1
CDR3 protein: CASSGTGDTEAFF
CDR3 DNA: TGTGCCAGCTCCGGGACAGGGGACACTGAAGCTTTCTTT

CDR3 length: 15
J gene: TRBJ1-2
clone size: .
V gene: TRBV11-2
D gene: TRBD1
CDR3 protein: CASSLEGQAFYGYTF
CDR3 DNA: TGTGCCAGCAGCTTAGAGGGACAGGCTTTCTATGGCTACACCTTC

CDR3 length: 14
J gene: TRBJ1-6
clone size: .
V gene: TRBV2
D gene: .
CDR3 protein: CASKGIGGNSPLHF
CDR3 DNA: TGTGCCAGCAAGGGGATCGGGGGTAATTCACCCCTCCACTTT

CDR3 length: 14
J gene: TRBJ1-1
clone size: .
V gene: TRBV11-1
D gene: .
CDR3 protein: CASSFNSQNTEAFF
CDR3 DNA: TGTGCCAGCAGCTTTAACAGCCAGAACACTGAAGCTTTCTTT

CDR3 length: 16
J gene: TRBJ1-4
clone size: once
V gene: TRBV18
D gene: .
CDR3 protein: CASSPLQGSTNEKLFF
CDR3 DNA: TGTGCCAGCTCACCACTACAGGGCTCAACTAATGAAAAACTGTTTTTT

CDR3 length: 16
J gene: TRBJ2-1
clone size: .
V gene: TRBV25-1
D gene: .
CDR3 protein: CASSPTRLVSYNEQFF
CDR3 DNA: TGTGCCAGCAGCCCCACTCGTCTGGTCTCCTACAATGAGCAGTTCTTC

CDR3 length: 13
J gene: TRBJ2-5
clone size: .
V gene: TRBV2
D gene: .
CDR3 protein: CASGGLSQETQYF
CDR3 DNA: TGTGCCAGCGGTGGACTATCCCAAGAGACCCAGTACTTC

CDR3 length: 14
J gene: TRBJ1-1
clone size: .
V gene: TRBV7-9
D gene: .
CDR3 protein: CASSLTLSNTEAFF
CDR3 DNA: TGTGCCAGCAGCCTGACACTCTCGAACACTGAAGCTTTCTTT

CDR3 length: 18
J gene: TRBJ1-3
clone size: .
V gene: TRBV9
D gene: .
CDR3 protein: CASSRYQAAKSSGNTIYF
CDR3 DNA: TGTGCCAGCAGCCGGTACCAGGCTGCTAAGAGCTCTGGAAACACCATATATTTT

CDR3 length: 19
J gene: TRBJ2-2
clone size: once
V gene: TRBV4-2
D gene: TRBD1
CDR3 protein: CASSQDLHRQGANTGELFF
CDR3 DNA: TGTGCCAGCAGCCAAGATCTCCATCGACAGGGGGCGAACACCGGGGAGCTGTTTTTT

CDR3 length: 14
J gene: TRBJ1-5
clone size: few
V gene: TRBV3-1/TRBV3-2
D gene: .
CDR3 protein: CASSARTENQPQHF
CDR3 DNA: TGTGCCAGCAGCGCCCGGACAGAAAATCAGCCCCAGCATTTT

CDR3 length: 13
J gene: TRBJ1-2
clone size: .
V gene: TRBV28
D gene: TRBD1
CDR3 protein: CATVGQGFYGYTF
CDR3 DNA: TGTGCCACCGTAGGACAGGGCTTCTATGGCTACACCTTC

CDR3 length: 14
J gene: TRBJ1-1
clone size: .
V gene: TRBV10-3
D gene: .
CDR3 protein: CAISERGGNTEAFF
CDR3 DNA: TGTGCCATCAGTGAGCGGGGGGGGAACACTGAAGCTTTCTTT

CDR3 length: 14
J gene: TRBJ2-5
clone size: .
V gene: TRBV14
D gene: .
CDR3 protein: CASSQGARSETQYF
CDR3 DNA: TGTGCCAGCAGCCAAGGTGCCAGGTCCGAGACCCAGTACTTC

CDR3 length: 15
J gene: TRBJ2-7
clone size: .
V gene: TRBV3-1/TRBV3-2
D gene: TRBD1
CDR3 protein: CASSLRSGTGDEQYF
CDR3 DNA: TGTGCCAGCAGCCTTCGGTCCGGGACAGGGGACGAGCAGTACTTC

CDR3 length: 15
J gene: TRBJ1-2
clone size: .
V gene: TRBV6-5
D gene: TRBD1
CDR3 protein: CASRRNRGLPSGYTF
CDR3 DNA: TGTGCCAGCAGACGCAACAGGGGTTTGCCTAGTGGCTACACCTTC

CDR3 length: 20
J gene: TRBJ2-6
clone size: .
V gene: TRBV24-1
D gene: TRBD1
CDR3 protein: CATSDFTPGGPDSGANVLTF
CDR3 DNA: TGTGCCACCAGTGATTTCACCCCAGGGGGCCCGGACTCTGGGGCCAACGTCCTGACTTTC

CDR3 length: 14
J gene: TRBJ1-2
clone size: .
V gene: TRBV6-5
D gene: TRBD1
CDR3 protein: CASTTTGGADGYTF
CDR3 DNA: TGTGCCAGCACCACGACAGGGGGCGCGGATGGCTACACCTTC

CDR3 length: 13
J gene: TRBJ1-1
clone size: .
V gene: TRBV24-1
D gene: TRBD1
CDR3 protein: CATRQGAGTEAFF
CDR3 DNA: TGTGCCACCCGACAGGGGGCTGGTACTGAAGCTTTCTTT

CDR3 length: 16
J gene: TRBJ1-6
clone size: .
V gene: TRBV5-4
D gene: .
CDR3 protein: CASSTPGQGQNSPLHF
CDR3 DNA: TGTGCCAGCAGCACTCCGGGACAAGGTCAGAATTCACCCCTCCACTTT

CDR3 length: 14
J gene: TRBJ1-4
clone size: few
V gene: TRBV6-5
D gene: TRBD1
CDR3 protein: CATSWTGRNEKLFF
CDR3 DNA: TGTGCCACCTCTTGGACAGGGCGAAATGAAAAACTGTTTTTT